This T cell receptor (beta chain) appears in the sequencing data of a study of breast tumors, draining lymph nodes, adjacent tissues. Overall study findings and caveats: Tumor and nontumor repertoires were significantly more similar in luminal-like than in basal-like breast cancer. Tumor TCR diversity was below lymph nodes but above nontumor tissue.

A word on this clonotype: The antigen is unknown.

Samples came from axillary lymph nodes draining the breast cancer. TCRdb fed the multiplex PCR reads into MiXCR, producing one record per CDR3 protein. This table holds approximately 130,000 distinct CDR3 sequences, around 21% found once. CDR3 size: 16 residues. Germline trimming cut 8 bases from V and 2 bases from J; bases unmatched to any gene: 12. Germline V gene data show CDR1 as MRHNA and CDR2 as SNTAGT. Sequencing was carried out using axillary lymph node tissue. The source is a female donor with breast cancer. Some clones in this sample may be carry-over from other donors' samples. This chain links TRBV6-4 with TRBJ1-5, with 7 nucleotides matching TRBD1. The CDR3 loop is CASGAVTGQGNQPQHF. CDR3 nucleotides: TGTGCCAGCGGTGCAGTCACCGGACAGGGCAATCAGCCCCAGCATTTT.